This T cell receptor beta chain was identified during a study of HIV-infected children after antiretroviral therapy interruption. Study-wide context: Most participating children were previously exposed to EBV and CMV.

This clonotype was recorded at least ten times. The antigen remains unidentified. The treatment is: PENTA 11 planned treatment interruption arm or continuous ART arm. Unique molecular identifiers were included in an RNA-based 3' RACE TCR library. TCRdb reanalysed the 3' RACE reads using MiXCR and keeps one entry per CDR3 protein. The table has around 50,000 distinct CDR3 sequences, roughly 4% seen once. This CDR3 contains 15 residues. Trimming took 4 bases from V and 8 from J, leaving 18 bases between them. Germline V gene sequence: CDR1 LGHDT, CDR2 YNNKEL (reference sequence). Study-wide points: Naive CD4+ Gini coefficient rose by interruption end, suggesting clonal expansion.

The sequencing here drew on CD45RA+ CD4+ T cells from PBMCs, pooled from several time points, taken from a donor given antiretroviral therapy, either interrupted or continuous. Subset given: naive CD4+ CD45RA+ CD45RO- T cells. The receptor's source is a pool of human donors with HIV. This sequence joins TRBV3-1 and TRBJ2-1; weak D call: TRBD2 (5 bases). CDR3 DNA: TGTGCCAGCAGCCCCACTTTCGGAGGAGGCGATGAGCAGTTCTTC. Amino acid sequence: CASSPTFGGGDEQFF.